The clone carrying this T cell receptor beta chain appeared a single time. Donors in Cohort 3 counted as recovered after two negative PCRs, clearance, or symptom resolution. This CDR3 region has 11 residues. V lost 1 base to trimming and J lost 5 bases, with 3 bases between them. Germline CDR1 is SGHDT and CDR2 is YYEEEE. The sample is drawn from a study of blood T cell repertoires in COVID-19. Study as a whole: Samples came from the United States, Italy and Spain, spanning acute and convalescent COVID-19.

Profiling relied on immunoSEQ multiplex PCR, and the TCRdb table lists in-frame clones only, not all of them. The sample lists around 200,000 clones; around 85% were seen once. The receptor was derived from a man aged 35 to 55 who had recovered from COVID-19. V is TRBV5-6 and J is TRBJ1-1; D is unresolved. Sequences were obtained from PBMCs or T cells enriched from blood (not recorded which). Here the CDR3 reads CASSLSTEAFF. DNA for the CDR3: TGTGCCAGCAGCTTGTCAACTGAAGCTTTCTTT.